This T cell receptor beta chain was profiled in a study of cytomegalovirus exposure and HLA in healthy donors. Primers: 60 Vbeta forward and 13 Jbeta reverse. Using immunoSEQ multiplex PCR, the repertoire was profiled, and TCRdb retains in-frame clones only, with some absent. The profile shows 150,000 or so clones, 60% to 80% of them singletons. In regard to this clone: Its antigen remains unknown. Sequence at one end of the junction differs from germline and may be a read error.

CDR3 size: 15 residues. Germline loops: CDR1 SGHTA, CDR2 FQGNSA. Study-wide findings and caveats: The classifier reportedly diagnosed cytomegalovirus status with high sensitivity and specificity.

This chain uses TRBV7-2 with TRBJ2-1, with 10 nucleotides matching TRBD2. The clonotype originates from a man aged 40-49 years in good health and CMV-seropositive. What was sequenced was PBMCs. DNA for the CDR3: TGTGCCAGCAGCCCAGGACTAGCGGACTACACTGAGCAGTTCTTC. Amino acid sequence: CASSPGLADYTEQFF.